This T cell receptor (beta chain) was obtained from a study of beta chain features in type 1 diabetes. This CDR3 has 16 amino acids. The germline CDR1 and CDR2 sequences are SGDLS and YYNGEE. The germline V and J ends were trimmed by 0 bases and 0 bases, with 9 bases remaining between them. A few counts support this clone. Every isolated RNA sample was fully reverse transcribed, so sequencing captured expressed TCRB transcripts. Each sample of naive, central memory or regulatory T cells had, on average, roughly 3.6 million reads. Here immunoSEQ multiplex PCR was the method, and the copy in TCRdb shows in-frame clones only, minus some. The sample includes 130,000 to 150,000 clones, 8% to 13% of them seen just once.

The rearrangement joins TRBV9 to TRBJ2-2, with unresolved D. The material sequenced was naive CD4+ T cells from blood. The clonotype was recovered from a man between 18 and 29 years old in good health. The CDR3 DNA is TGTGCCAGCAGCGTAGGGGCGCCTGCGAACACCGGGGAGCTGTTTTTT. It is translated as CASSVGAPANTGELFF.